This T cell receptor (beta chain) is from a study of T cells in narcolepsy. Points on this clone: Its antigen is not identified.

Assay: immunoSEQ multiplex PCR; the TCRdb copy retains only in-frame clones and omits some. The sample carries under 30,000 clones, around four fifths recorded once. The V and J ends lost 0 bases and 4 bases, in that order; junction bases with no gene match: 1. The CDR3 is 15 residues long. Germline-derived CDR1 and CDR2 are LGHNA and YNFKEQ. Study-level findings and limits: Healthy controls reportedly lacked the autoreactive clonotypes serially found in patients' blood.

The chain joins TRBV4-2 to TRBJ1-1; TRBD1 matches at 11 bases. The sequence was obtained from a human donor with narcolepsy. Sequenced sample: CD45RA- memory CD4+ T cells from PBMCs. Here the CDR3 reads CASSQDGTGGTEAFF. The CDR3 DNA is TGTGCCAGCAGCCAAGATGGGACAGGGGGCACTGAAGCTTTCTTT.